A single sample is the source of the 19 T cell receptor beta chains below, sequenced in a study of radiation and T cells in renal cell carcinoma. Time point in this sample: blood 4 weeks post-SBRT, at nephrectomy. The treatment was: 15 Gy SBRT to primary tumor, nephrectomy 4 weeks later. The assay was immunoSEQ multiplex PCR, and TCRdb's table has in-frame clones only and misses some. The sample has around 30,000 clones, 65% to 85% seen once. This sample comprised blood, obtained from a patient whose treatment included radiotherapy and nephrectomy. Receptor source: a man aged 55-75 years with renal cell carcinoma.

This clone was seen a few times. This chain uses TRBV30 with TRBJ2-7; 9 bases match TRBD1. There are 13 residues in the CDR3. In germline, CDR1 is GTSNPN, CDR2 SVGIG (reference sequence). V lost 7 bases, J lost 4 bases, and 8 bases stayed unmatched. The chain's CDR3 is CALKGQGRYEQYF. CDR3 DNA sequence: TGTGCCTTGAAAGGACAGGGGCGATACGAGCAGTACTTC.

As for this clone: A far more abundant clone sits one base away, making this likely a read error. The V call is TRBV5-1, the J call TRBJ1-4; D remains ambiguous. Germline V gives CDR1 SGHRS, CDR2 YFSETQ. V lost 2 bases to trimming and J lost 8 bases, with 19 bases between them. CDR3 length: 16 amino acids. Here the CDR3 DNA reads TGCGCCAGCAGCTTAAGTTCAAGTTGGTCCTTCGAAAAACTGTTTTTT. Amino acids: CASSLSSSWSFEKLFF.

The chain has TRBV5-1 and TRBJ2-5; 12 bases map to TRBD2. Losses at the gene ends were 5 bases for V and 11 bases for J; bases not matched to a gene: 13. This CDR3 region has 15 residues. Looked up from germline, CDR1 is SGHRS and CDR2 is YFSETQ. CDR3 DNA sequence: TGCGCCAGCAGTTCACTCGGGACTAGCGGGCAGGTTCAGTACTTC. Encoded protein: CASSSLGTSGQVQYF.

This clone turned up a few times. V gene TRBV4-3 combines with J gene TRBJ2-6; maybe TRBD1 (5 bases). CDR3 length equals 16 residues. V was trimmed by 2 bases and J by 2 bases, leaving 10 bases between them. Germline CDR1 LGHNA, CDR2 YSLEER. The CDR3 spells CASSQLGAPGANVLTF. The DNA for the CDR3 is TGCGCCAGCAGCCAACTTGGGGCCCCTGGGGCCAACGTCCTGACTTTC.

The chain uses TRBV27 and TRBJ1-2; TRBD1 agrees at 9 bases. The junction had 13 bases not matched to a gene; V was cut back by 4 bases and J by 7 bases. The germline CDR1 and CDR2 sequences are MNHEY and SMNVEV (reference sequence). CDR3 length equals 16 residues. DNA for the CDR3: TGTGCCAGCAGTTCCACCACCGGGACAGGGCCCTCTGGCTACACCTTC. It is translated as CASSSTTGTGPSGYTF.

This clone has only a few counts. The genes are TRBV5-1 and TRBJ2-3; the match to TRBD2 covers 13 bases. This CDR3 has 17 residues. With V trimmed by 4 bases and J by 8 bases, 13 bases remained unmatched. The germline gives CDR1 SGHRS, CDR2 YFSETQ. The CDR3 region is CASSPTGTSGTGGTQYF. In DNA, the CDR3 is TGCGCCAGCAGCCCGACCGGGACTAGCGGGACGGGTGGTACGCAGTATTTT.

With regard to this clone: At one end the junction does not follow the germline gene, possibly because of a read error. V gene TRBV29-1 combines with J gene TRBJ1-2, with D tentatively TRBD1 (5 bases). This CDR3 spans 11 amino acids. The germline gives CDR1 SQVTM, CDR2 ANQGSEA. CDR3 in amino acids: CSVEDGAGSNF. The CDR3 DNA follows: TGCAGCGTTGAAGATGGGGCCGGGTCTAACTTC. The whole variable domain, remainder taken from reference TRBV29-1 and TRBJ1-2, is SAVISQKPSRDICQRGTSLTIQCQVDSQVTMMFWYRQQPGQSLTLIATANQGSEATYESGFVIDKFPISRPNLTFSTLTVSNMSPEDSSIYLCSVEDGAGSNFGSGTRLTVV.

The chain uses TRBV12-5 and TRBJ2-1; no reliable D call. V lost 2 bases to trimming and J lost 2 bases, with 16 bases between them. The CDR3 loop spans 17 amino acids. Germline V CDR1 and CDR2: LGHNT, FRNRAP. The CDR3 nucleotides are TGTGCTAGTGGTTTGATCGCATGGGCTGTGGCCTACAATGAGCAGTTCTTC. Translated, it gives CASGLIAWAVAYNEQFF.

The chain couples TRBV7-8 to TRBJ2-2, with 7 bases matching TRBD1. Germline CDR1 SGHVS, CDR2 FQNEAQ. J was trimmed by 1 base and V by 5 bases; bases with no gene match: 7. The CDR3 length is 16 residues. For the CDR3, the DNA is TGTGCCAGCAGCGTTGGACGACAGGGGAACACCGGGGAGCTGTTTTTT. It codes for CASSVGRQGNTGELFF. The variable domain in full, with the rest retrieved from reference TRBV7-8 and TRBJ2-2, is GAGVSQSPRYKVAKRGQDVALRCDPISGHVSLFWYQQALGQGPEFLTYFQNEAQLDKSGLPSDRFFAERPEGSVSTLKIQRTQQEDSAVYLCASSVGRQGNTGELFFGEGSRLTVL.

J is TRBJ2-1 and V is TRBV5-5, with 11 nucleotides matching TRBD1. This CDR3 comprises 19 residues. Germline V gene sequence: CDR1 SGHKS, CDR2 YYEKEE (reference sequence). The trim removed 0 bases at V and 3 bases at J, leaving 11 bases unmatched. The CDR3 reads CASSLAVLRDRGIYNEQFF. CDR3 bases: TGTGCCAGCAGCTTGGCGGTCCTTCGGGACAGGGGGATCTACAATGAGCAGTTCTTC.

The J gene is TRBJ2-2, the V gene TRBV6-1, with 13 bases lining up with TRBD2. The germline V gene encodes CDR1 MNHNS and CDR2 SASEGT. The CDR3 runs 17 residues. Unmatched junction bases numbered 5, after V lost 4 bases and J lost 3 bases. In nucleotides, the CDR3 is TGTGCCAGCAGTGCTAGGACTAGCGGGAGTTACACCGGGGAGCTGTTTTTT. It is translated as CASSARTSGSYTGELFF.

This clone was observed a single time. J is TRBJ1-5 and V is TRBV6-1; D ambiguous. This CDR3 region has 14 residues. Trimming stripped 4 bases from V and 7 bases from J, with 14 bases between. Germline CDR1 reads MNHNS; CDR2 reads SASEGT. CDR3 nucleotides: TGTGCCAGCAGTGGCGGGGAAGAGGGCCAGCCCCAGCATTTT. It is translated as CASSGGEEGQPQHF.

The chain is built from TRBV7-2 and TRBJ2-7; 8 nucleotides align to TRBD2. The CDR3 consists of 18 residues. Germline CDR1 is SGHTA and CDR2 is FQGNSA. Trimming cost V 5 bases and J 4 bases; bases outside gene matches: 19. This CDR3 is CASSPRGGKGPGKYEQYF. CDR3 nucleotide sequence: TGTGCCAGCAGCCCACGGGGGGGCAAGGGACCGGGGAAGTACGAGCAGTACTTC.

The J gene is TRBJ1-2, the V gene TRBV5-6; weak D call: TRBD1 (6 bases). The V and J ends lost 4 bases and 8 bases respectively, with 18 bases between them. Germline CDR1 SGHDT, CDR2 YYEEEE. This CDR3 contains 14 residues. The CDR3 is CASSGLTGLHGYTF. CDR3 nucleotides: TGTGCCAGCAGCGGACTCACAGGGCTGCACGGCTACACCTTC.

In this sample, this clone turned up once. The identical CDR3 is also encoded by other nucleotide sequences in the sample. The rearrangement links TRBV5-4 to TRBJ2-1; D gene ambiguous. CDR1 and CDR2 (germline): SGHNT, YYREEE (reference sequence). This CDR3 comprises 13 residues. V lost 2 bases to trimming and J lost 3 bases, with 6 bases between them. The CDR3 nucleotides read TGTGCCAGCAGCTTCACAGACTACAATGAGCAGTTCTTC. Protein product: CASSFTDYNEQFF.

This clone was seen just once. This chain joins TRBV6-5 and TRBJ2-7; D gene ambiguous. CDR3 length: 11 residues. Germline lookup yields CDR1 MNHEY and CDR2 SVGAGI. V lost 8 bases and J lost 6, with 11 bases in between. CDR3: CASGSLPEQYF. The CDR3, as DNA: TGTGCCAGCGGATCCCTCCCCGAGCAGTACTTC.

The chain carries TRBV4-1 and TRBJ1-4; TRBD1 aligns across 7 bases. The CDR3 sequence is 16 residues long. CDR1 MGHRA and CDR2 YSYEKL come from the germline V gene. The junction had 12 bases not matched to a gene; V was cut back by 4 bases and J by 7 bases. This chain's CDR3 is CASSPPRQGGPEKLFF. The CDR3 nucleotides are TGCGCCAGCAGCCCTCCACGACAGGGAGGCCCTGAAAAACTGTTTTTT.

V is TRBV6-1 and J is TRBJ1-4; D possibly corresponds to TRBD1 (6 bases). V was cut by 6 bases and J by 7 bases, with 15 bases left in between. The germline CDR1 and CDR2 sequences are MNHNS and SASEGT. CDR3 length: 14 residues. The CDR3 DNA follows: TGTGCCAGCAGGAGGACAGCTGGTGGTGAAAAACTGTTTTTT. Residues: CASRRTAGGEKLFF.

This clone was picked up many times. The V and J genes are TRBV9 and TRBJ1-4; D gene uncertain. This CDR3 comprises 14 residues. Germline-derived CDR1 and CDR2 are SGDLS and YYNGEE. Trimming took off 2 bases at V and 8 bases at J, with 13 bases between the two ends. CDR3 region: CASSVEPIGEKLFF. The CDR3 coding sequence is TGTGCCAGCAGCGTTGAGCCCATCGGCGAAAAACTGTTTTTT.